The sequence of this T cell receptor beta chain was determined in a study of blood T cell repertoires in COVID-19. About the study: The United States, Italy and Spain supplied acute and convalescent COVID-19 samples.

Profiled with immunoSEQ multiplex PCR; TCRdb holds only in-frame clones, not every one. The table lists around 360,000 clones, around 87% of them singletons, with 10% in the top ten. The TCR sequence derives from a woman aged 25-40 years with COVID-19, enrolled during active disease. The sequenced sample was peripheral blood.

The CDR3 sequence: CSAGSTDTQYF. DNA for the CDR3: TGCAGCGCGGGATCAACAGATACGCAGTATTTT. The chain is built from TRBV29-1 and TRBJ2-3; weak D call: TRBD2 (5 bases). The CDR3 has 11 amino acids. The germline V gene has CDR1 SQVTM and CDR2 ANQGSEA. V gave up 7 bases and J gave up 3 bases, with 8 bases separating them.